The sequence of this T cell receptor (beta chain) was determined in a study of T cell clonotyping in hematopoietic cell transplantation. Study observations and caveats: Recipient TCR diversity dropped after transplant; expanded clonotypes rose from day 30 to 180. Higher Inverse Simpson Index values in graft donor and pretransplant recipient predicted broader posttransplant TCR diversity.

Only one count was recorded for this clone. The target antigen is unknown. The V end lost 5 bases, the J end lost 6 bases, and 20 bases lay between the germline ends. There are 16 residues in the CDR3. Germline V gene data show CDR1 as SGHVS and CDR2 as FQNEAQ. Data came from immunoSEQ multiplex PCR; TCRdb stores just in-frame clones and leaves some out. The repertoire holds tens of thousands of clones, with 94% as singletons. This sequence joins TRBV7-8 and TRBJ1-5, with D tentatively TRBD1 (5 bases). The sequence came from a woman aged 50 to 60 in good health. Some clones in this sample may be carry-over from other donors' samples. Sequenced material: peripheral blood mononuclear cells. CDR3 sequence reads: CASSPSLGGGSQPQHF. CDR3 in DNA: TGTGCCAGCAGCCCCTCGCTCGGGGGAGGGAGTCAGCCCCAGCATTTT.